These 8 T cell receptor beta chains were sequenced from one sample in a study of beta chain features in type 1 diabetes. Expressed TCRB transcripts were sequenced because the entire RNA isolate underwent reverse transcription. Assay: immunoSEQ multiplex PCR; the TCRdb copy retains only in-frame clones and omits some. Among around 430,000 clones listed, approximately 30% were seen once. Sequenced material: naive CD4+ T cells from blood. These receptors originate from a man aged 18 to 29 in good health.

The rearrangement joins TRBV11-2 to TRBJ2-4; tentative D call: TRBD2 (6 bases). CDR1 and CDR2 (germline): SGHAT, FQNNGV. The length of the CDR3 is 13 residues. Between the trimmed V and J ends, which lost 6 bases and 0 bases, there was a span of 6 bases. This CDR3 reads CASRGLAKNIQYF. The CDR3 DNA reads TGTGCCAGCAGGGGACTAGCCAAAAACATTCAGTACTTC.

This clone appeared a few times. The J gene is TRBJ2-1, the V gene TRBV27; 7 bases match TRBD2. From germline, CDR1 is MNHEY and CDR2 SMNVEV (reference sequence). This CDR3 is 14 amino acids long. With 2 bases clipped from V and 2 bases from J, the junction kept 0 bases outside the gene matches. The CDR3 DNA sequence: TGTGCCAGCAGTTTAGCGGGGGCCTACAATGAGCAGTTCTTC. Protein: CASSLAGAYNEQFF.

CDR3 in amino acids: CASSLEPAGVQETQYF. CDR3 in DNA: TGTGCCAGCAGCTTGGAGCCAGCGGGAGTACAAGAGACCCAGTACTTC. The chain carries TRBV5-4 and TRBJ2-5; 8 nucleotides line up with TRBD2. The germline V gene encodes CDR1 SGHNT and CDR2 YYREEE (reference sequence). V lost 0 bases, J lost 2 bases, and 6 bases stayed unmatched. CDR3 length: 16 residues. Full variable domain (rest looked up from reference TRBV5-4 and TRBJ2-5): ETGVTQSPTHLIKTRGQQVTLRCSSQSGHNTVSWYQQALGQGPQFIFQYYREEENGRGNFPPRFSGLQFPNYSSELNVNALELDDSALYLCASSLEPAGVQETQYFGPGTRLLVL.

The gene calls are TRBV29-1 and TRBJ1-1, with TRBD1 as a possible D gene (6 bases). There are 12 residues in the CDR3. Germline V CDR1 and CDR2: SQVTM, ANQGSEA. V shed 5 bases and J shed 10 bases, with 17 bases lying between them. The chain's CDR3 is CSVTGNGPSAFF. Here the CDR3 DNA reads TGCAGCGTTACAGGGAATGGGCCATCAGCTTTCTTT.

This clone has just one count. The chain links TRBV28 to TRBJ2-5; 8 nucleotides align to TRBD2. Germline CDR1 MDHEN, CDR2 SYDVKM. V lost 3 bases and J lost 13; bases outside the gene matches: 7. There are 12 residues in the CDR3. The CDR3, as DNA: TGTGCCAGCAGTTTGGCGGGGGGACACCCGTACTTC. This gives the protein CASSLAGGHPYF.

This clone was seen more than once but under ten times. CDR3 loop: CSVVGLAGAYNEQFF. The CDR3 DNA is TGCAGCGTTGTAGGGCTAGCGGGCGCCTACAATGAGCAGTTCTTC. The chain carries TRBV29-1 and TRBJ2-1, with TRBD2 identical over 8 bases. V was clipped by 4 bases and J by 2 bases; unmatched bases: 7. CDR1 and CDR2 (germline): SQVTM, ANQGSEA. This CDR3 region has 15 residues.

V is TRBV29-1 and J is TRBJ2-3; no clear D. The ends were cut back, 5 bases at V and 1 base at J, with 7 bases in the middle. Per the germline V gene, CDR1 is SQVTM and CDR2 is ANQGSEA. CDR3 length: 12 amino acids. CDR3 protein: CSVCLRTDTQYF. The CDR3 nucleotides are TGCAGCGTTTGCCTCCGCACAGATACGCAGTATTTT.

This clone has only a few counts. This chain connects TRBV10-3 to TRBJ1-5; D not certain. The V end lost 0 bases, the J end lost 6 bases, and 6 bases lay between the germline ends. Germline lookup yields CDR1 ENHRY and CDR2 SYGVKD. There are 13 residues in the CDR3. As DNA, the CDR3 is TGTGCCATCAGTGAGTCGAGGTCTCAGCCCCAGCATTTT. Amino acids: CAISESRSQPQHF.